This entry lists 11 T cell receptor beta chains sequenced from one sample in a study of shared clonotypes between healthy human individuals. Profiled with immunoSEQ multiplex PCR; TCRdb holds only in-frame clones, not every one. The sample lists around 500,000 clones, 60% to 80% seen once, with more than 10% in the top ten. Sequencing input: PBMCs. These receptors originate from a woman aged 40 to 55 in good health. Some clones in this sample may be carry-over from other donors' samples.

The chain couples TRBV27 to TRBJ2-3; D is unresolved. V shed 7 bases and J shed 0 bases, with 11 bases lying between them. The germline gives CDR1 MNHEY, CDR2 SMNVEV (reference sequence). CDR3 length equals 14 residues. The CDR3, as DNA: TGTGCCAGCAAGGGCGGACCAAGCACAGATACGCAGTATTTT. Residues: CASKGGPSTDTQYF.

Remarks on this clone: An end of the junction does not agree with germline; a read error may underlie this. The V gene is TRBV7-9, the J gene TRBJ2-7; D remains ambiguous. Germline V CDR1 and CDR2: SEHNR, FQNEAQ (reference sequence). This CDR3 is built from 12 residues. The CDR3 reads CASSLGRNEQYF. CDR3 nucleotide sequence: TGTGCCAGCAGTTTAGGACGTAACGAGCAGTACTTC. Full variable domain (missing parts from reference TRBV7-9 and TRBJ2-7): DTGVSQNPRHKITKRGQNVTFRCDPISEHNRLYWYRQTLGQGPEFLTYFQNEAQLEKSRLLSDRFSAERPKGSFSTLEIQRTEQGDSAMYLCASSLGRNEQYFGPGTRLTVT.

The CDR3 region is CASSLVDWAEDGYTF. The CDR3 DNA is TGTGCCAGCAGCTTAGTGGATTGGGCTGAGGACGGCTACACCTTC. This chain joins TRBV7-8 and TRBJ1-2; D is uncertain. V lost 1 base to trimming and J lost 8 bases, with 17 bases between them. The CDR3 sequence is 15 residues long. CDR1 is SGHVS, CDR2 FQNEAQ, per germline.

This clone was seen only a few times. This chain links TRBV11-2 with TRBJ2-7; either TRBD1 or TRBD2 may supply D (5 bases each). Germline CDR1 is SGHAT and CDR2 is FQNNGV. The CDR3 spans 12 residues. V was clipped by 6 bases and J by 6 bases, with 12 bases between them. In DNA form, the CDR3 reads TGTGCCAGCAGAGACCGGGGCCCCGAGCAGTACTTC. It encodes CASRDRGPEQYF.

J is TRBJ2-3 and V is TRBV7-2, with a weak D call TRBD2 (6 bases). Germline lookup yields CDR1 SGHTA and CDR2 FQGNSA. The CDR3 consists of 12 residues. Trimming removed 6 bases at V and 9 bases at J, with 13 bases between. The CDR3 sequence is CASSRDSGTQYF. The CDR3 DNA reads as TGTGCCAGCAGTCGGGACTCCGGCACGCAGTATTTT.

V is TRBV9 and J is TRBJ1-2; possibly TRBD1 for D (5 bases). CDR1 SGDLS and CDR2 YYNGEE come from the germline V gene. The CDR3 consists of 13 residues. V lost 1 base and J 4 bases, leaving 8 bases between the germline ends. CDR3 residues: CASSVTGRYGYTF. The DNA for the CDR3 is TGTGCCAGCAGCGTAACAGGCCGCTATGGCTACACCTTC.

This chain joins TRBV29-1 and TRBJ2-2; 7 bases align to TRBD2. V trimming: 6 bases; J trimming: 6 bases; junction bases outside the gene matches: 4. CDR1 is SQVTM and CDR2 is ANQGSEA in the germline V gene. There are 12 residues in the CDR3. The DNA for the CDR3 is TGCAGCGTCCACGGACTAGCCGGGGAGCTGTTTTTT. Protein product: CSVHGLAGELFF.

Comments on this clone: The likely explanation is a read error, given a far larger clone one base away. The genes are TRBV30 and TRBJ1-2, with D hard to call. The germline V gene has CDR1 GTSNPN and CDR2 SVGIG (reference sequence). There are 13 residues in the CDR3. The CDR3 DNA reads TGTGCCCGGAGTCCTGGCTTAAGCTATGGCTACACCTTC. It translates to CARSPGLSYGYTF.

This chain uses TRBV5-1 with TRBJ2-3, with 9 bases matching TRBD2. The CDR3 totals 18 residues. V was clipped by 1 base and J by 2 bases; unmatched bases: 11. Germline loops: CDR1 SGHRS, CDR2 YFSETQ. Here the CDR3 reads CASSLWGEREAYTDTQYF. The CDR3 DNA reads TGCGCCAGCAGCTTGTGGGGGGAGCGGGAGGCCTACACAGATACGCAGTATTTT.

The chain uses TRBV18 and TRBJ1-2; D gene uncertain. The V end was cut by 3 bases, the J end by 4 bases, with 15 bases between. The CDR3 has 15 amino acids. In germline, CDR1 is KGHSH, CDR2 LQKENI. This CDR3 reads CASSPWVVESYGYTF. The CDR3 DNA reads TGTGCCAGCTCACCTTGGGTCGTCGAGAGCTATGGCTACACCTTC.

The chain is built from TRBV9 and TRBJ2-3; 8 bases align to TRBD2. Germline V lookup: CDR1 SGDLS, CDR2 YYNGEE. The CDR3 extends over 15 amino acids. The ends lost 0 bases at V and 3 bases at J; junction bases unmatched: 3. CDR3 nucleotide sequence: TGTGCCAGCAGCGTAGGGAGCGGGAGTACAGATACGCAGTATTTT. This encodes CASSVGSGSTDTQYF.